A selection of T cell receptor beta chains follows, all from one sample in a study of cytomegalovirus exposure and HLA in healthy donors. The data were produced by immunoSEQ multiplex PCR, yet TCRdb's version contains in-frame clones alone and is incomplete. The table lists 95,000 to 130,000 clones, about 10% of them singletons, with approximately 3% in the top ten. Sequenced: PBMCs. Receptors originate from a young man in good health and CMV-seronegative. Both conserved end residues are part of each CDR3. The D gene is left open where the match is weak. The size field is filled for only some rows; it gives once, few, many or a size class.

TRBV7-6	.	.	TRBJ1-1	TGTGCCAGCAGCTTAGCAACAGGTAACACTGAAGCTTTCTTT	CASSLATGNTEAFF
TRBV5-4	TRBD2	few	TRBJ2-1	TGTGCCAGCAGCCCCACTGTGGTAGCGGGAGGAAATGAGCAGTTCTTC	CASSPTVVAGGNEQFF
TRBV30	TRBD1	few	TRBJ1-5	TGTGCCTGGAGTGTAGGGCAGGGGGGAAATCAGCCCCAGCATTTT	CAWSVGQGGNQPQHF
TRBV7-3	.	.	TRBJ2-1	TGTGCCAGCAGCTTAAACGGTCCATCCTCAGGTGAGCAGTTCTTC	CASSLNGPSSGEQFF
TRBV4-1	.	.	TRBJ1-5	TGCGCCAGCAGCCCCCGCGGAGGGCCCCAGCCCCAGCATTTT	CASSPRGGPQPQHF
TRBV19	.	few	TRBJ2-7	TGTGCCAGTAGTATCACGAACGGGGGATCCTCCTACGAGCAGTACTTC	CASSITNGGSSYEQYF
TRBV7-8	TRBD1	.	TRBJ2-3	TGTGCCAGCAGCTTAGCGAGGGACAGGGGGCGCGCAGATACGCAGTATTTT	CASSLARDRGRADTQYF
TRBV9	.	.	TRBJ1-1	TGTGCCAGCAGCGAGACGGGAGGAACTGAAGCTTTCTTT	CASSETGGTEAFF
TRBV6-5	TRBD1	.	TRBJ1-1	TGTGCCAGCACTACAGGGGGGAACACTGAAGCTTTCTTT	CASTTGGNTEAFF
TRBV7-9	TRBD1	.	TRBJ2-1	TGTGCCAGCAGCGCTGGACAGGGCGCCAGCGAGCAGTTCTTC	CASSAGQGASEQFF
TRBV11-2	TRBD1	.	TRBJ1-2	TGTGCCAGCAGCTTGGGACAGGGGGAAAACTATGGCTACACCTTC	CASSLGQGENYGYTF
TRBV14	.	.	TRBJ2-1	TGTGCCAGCAGCCCGGGAGCGGAACAGTTCTTC	CASSPGAEQFF
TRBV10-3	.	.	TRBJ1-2	TGTGCCATCAGTGATCCCGCCCGGGGTCAGGTAGGGGGCTACACCTTC	CAISDPARGQVGGYTF
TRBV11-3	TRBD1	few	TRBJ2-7	TGTGCCAGCAGCAGACGACAGGGACACTACGAGCAGTACTTC	CASSRRQGHYEQYF
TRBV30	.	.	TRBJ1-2	TGTGCCTGGTTGCCCCCCTCGCCGGCTAACTATGGCTACACCTTC	CAWLPPSPANYGYTF
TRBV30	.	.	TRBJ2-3	TGTGCCTGGAGTCCCCAGACAGATACGCAGTATTTT	CAWSPQTDTQYF
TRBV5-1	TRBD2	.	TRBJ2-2	TGCGCCAGCAGCCAAGGTCCGGGACTAGCGCCGAACACCGGGGAGCTGTTTTTT	CASSQGPGLAPNTGELFF
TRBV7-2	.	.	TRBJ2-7	TGTGCCAGCAGCCCAGGGTACGAGCAGTACTTC	CASSPGYEQYF
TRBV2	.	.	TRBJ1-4	TGTGCCAGCAGGGACCCCCTAAGGACAGCCTATGAAAAACTGTTTTTT	CASRDPLRTAYEKLFF
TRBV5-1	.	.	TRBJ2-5	TGCGCCAGCAGCTTGTCAGGAATCGAGACCCAGTACTTC	CASSLSGIETQYF
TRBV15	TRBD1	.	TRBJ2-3	TGTGCCACCAGCAGACGAGCAGGACAGGGTCAATCGGATACGCAGTATTTT	CATSRRAGQGQSDTQYF
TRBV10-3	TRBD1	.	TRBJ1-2	TGTGCCATCAGTTTCGACAGGGTCTATGGCTACACCTTC	CAISFDRVYGYTF
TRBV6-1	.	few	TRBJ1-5	TGTGCCAGCAGTGGATATTGGGCGAGCAATCAGCCCCAGCATTTT	CASSGYWASNQPQHF
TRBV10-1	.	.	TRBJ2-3	TGCGCCAGCAGTGAGTCTATTTATTCAGATACGCAGTATTTT	CASSESIYSDTQYF
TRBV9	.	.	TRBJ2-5	TGTGCCAGCAGCCCGCCGCAGGGCAGAGGAGAGACCCAGTACTTC	CASSPPQGRGETQYF
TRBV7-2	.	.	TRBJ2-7	TGTGCCAGCAATAAAGCTAGGGGCTACGGCCCCTACGAGCAGTACTTC	CASNKARGYGPYEQYF
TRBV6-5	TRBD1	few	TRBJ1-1	TGTGCCAGCAGTCGTATGGGACAGGGGGGCACTGAAGCTTTCTTT	CASSRMGQGGTEAFF
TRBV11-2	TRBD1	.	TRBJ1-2	TGTGCCAGCAGCTTAGTGGGACAGGGGCAATATGGCTACACCTTC	CASSLVGQGQYGYTF
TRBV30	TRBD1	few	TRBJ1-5	TGTGCCTGGAGTGTCTCTAACAGGGGAGATCAGCCCCAGCATTTT	CAWSVSNRGDQPQHF
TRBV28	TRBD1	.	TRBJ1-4	TGTGCCAGCAGTGAGTTACGCCGGGACAGTAATGAAAAACTGTTTTTT	CASSELRRDSNEKLFF
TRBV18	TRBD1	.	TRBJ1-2	TGTGCCAGCTCACCCCCTGGAGGGGGCAGTGGCTACACCTTC	CASSPPGGGSGYTF
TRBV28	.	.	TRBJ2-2	TGTGCCAGCAGTCCGGGATCCTCGCGGAACACCGGGGAGCTGTTTTTT	CASSPGSSRNTGELFF
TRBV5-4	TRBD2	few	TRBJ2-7	TGTGCCAGCAGCTTGGGTCCGGGAGGGCGCGAGCAGTACTTC	CASSLGPGGREQYF
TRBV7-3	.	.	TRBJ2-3	TGTGCCAGCAGCACGGGTTTATTGGGCACAGATACGCAGTATTTT	CASSTGLLGTDTQYF
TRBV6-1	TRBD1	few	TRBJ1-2	TGTGCCAGCAGAGAAGGACAGGGGGCGGGATATGGCTACACCTTC	CASREGQGAGYGYTF
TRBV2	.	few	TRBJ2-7	TGTGCCAGCAGTGAATTAGCTACAGGAGACGTCTCCTACGAGCAGTACTTC	CASSELATGDVSYEQYF
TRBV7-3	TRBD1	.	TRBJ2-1	TGTGCCAGCAGCACCGGAACAGGGGTCGACAATGAGCAGTTCTTC	CASSTGTGVDNEQFF
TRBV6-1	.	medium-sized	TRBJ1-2	TGTGCCAGCAGTGAACTTGAAGGGGGCTATGGCTACACCTTC	CASSELEGGYGYTF
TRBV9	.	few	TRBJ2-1	TGTGCCAGCAGCGTAGACGAAACAGGGAAGTTCTTC	CASSVDETGKFF
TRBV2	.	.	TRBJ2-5	TGTGCCAGCAGTGGGGGGGGCCTGGAGGGTGAGACCCAGTACTTC	CASSGGGLEGETQYF
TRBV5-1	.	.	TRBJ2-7	TGCGCCAGCAGCGTTGGTAGCGGATCCTACGAGCAGTACTTC	CASSVGSGSYEQYF
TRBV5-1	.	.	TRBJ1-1	TGCGCCAGCAGCTTGGTTTCGGGATTGAACACTGAAGCTTTCTTT	CASSLVSGLNTEAFF